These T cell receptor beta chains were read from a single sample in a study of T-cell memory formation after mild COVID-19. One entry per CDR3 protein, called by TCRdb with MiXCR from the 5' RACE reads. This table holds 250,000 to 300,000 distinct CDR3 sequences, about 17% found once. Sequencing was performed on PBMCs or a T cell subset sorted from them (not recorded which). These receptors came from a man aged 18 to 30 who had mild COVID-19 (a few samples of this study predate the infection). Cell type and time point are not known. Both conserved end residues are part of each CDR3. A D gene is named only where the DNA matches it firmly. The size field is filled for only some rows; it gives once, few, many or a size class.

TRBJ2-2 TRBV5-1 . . CASSLWAAGELFF TGCGCCAGCAGCTTGTGGGCAGCCGGGGAGCTGTTTTTT
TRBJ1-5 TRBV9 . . CASSVALGQPQHF TGTGCCAGCAGCGTAGCTTTAGGTCAGCCCCAGCATTTT
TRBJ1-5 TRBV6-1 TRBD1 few CASSGGDRGFQPQHF TGTGCCAGCAGTGGTGGGGACAGGGGGTTTCAGCCCCAGCATTTT
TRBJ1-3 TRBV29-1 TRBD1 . CSVLGTGDSGNTIYF TGCAGCGTCCTAGGGACAGGCGACTCTGGAAACACCATATATTTT
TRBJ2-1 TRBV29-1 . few CSVEGGGLGASSYNEQFF TGCAGCGTTGAAGGTGGAGGGTTAGGGGCTAGCTCCTACAATGAGCAGTTCTTC
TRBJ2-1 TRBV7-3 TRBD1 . CASSPLTGANEQFF TGTGCCAGCAGCCCTCTGACAGGGGCCAATGAGCAGTTCTTC
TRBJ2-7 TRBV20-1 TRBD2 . CSADGTSHYEQYF TGCAGTGCGGACGGGACTAGTCACTACGAGCAGTACTTC
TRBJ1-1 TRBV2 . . CASTQQGGHTEAFF TGTGCCAGCACCCAACAGGGCGGGCACACTGAAGCTTTCTTT
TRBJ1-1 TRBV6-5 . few CASSVLGNTEAFF TGTGCCAGCAGTGTCCTAGGGAACACTGAAGCTTTCTTT
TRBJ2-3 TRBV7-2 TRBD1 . CASSYRSTGAGDTQYF TGTGCCAGCAGCTACCGTTCCACAGGGGCGGGAGATACGCAGTATTTT
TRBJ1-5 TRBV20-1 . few CSAPSGAAKGQPQHF TGCAGTGCTCCCTCCGGCGCGGCGAAAGGTCAGCCCCAGCATTTT
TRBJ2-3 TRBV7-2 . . CASSLAVGTDTQYF TGTGCCAGCAGCTTAGCGGTAGGCACAGATACGCAGTATTTT
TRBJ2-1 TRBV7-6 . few CASSPVSYNEQFF TGTGCCAGCAGCCCCGTCTCCTACAATGAGCAGTTCTTC
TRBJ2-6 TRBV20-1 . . CSASGPPSGANVLTF TGCAGTGCTAGCGGGCCCCCCTCTGGGGCCAACGTCCTGACTTTC
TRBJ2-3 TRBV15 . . CATSRGRGSRADTQYF TGTGCCACCAGCAGGGGAAGAGGTAGTAGAGCAGATACGCAGTATTTT
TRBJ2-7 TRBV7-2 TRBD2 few CASRAGRGTYEQYF TGTGCCAGCAGAGCGGGGCGGGGTACCTACGAGCAGTACTTC
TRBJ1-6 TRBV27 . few CASSFEGGGSPLHF TGTGCCAGCAGTTTCGAGGGAGGGGGTTCACCCCTCCACTTT
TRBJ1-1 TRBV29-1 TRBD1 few CSVAALGTGVRYTEAFF TGCAGCGTTGCAGCCTTGGGGACAGGGGTACGATACACTGAAGCTTTCTTT
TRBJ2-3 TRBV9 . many CASSVAWGRTDTQYF TGTGCCAGCAGCGTAGCTTGGGGGCGCACAGATACGCAGTATTTT
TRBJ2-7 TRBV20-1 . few CSAHRRQGSDEQYF TGCAGTGCGCATCGGAGGCAGGGGAGCGACGAGCAGTACTTC
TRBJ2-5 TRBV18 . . CASSQYIQAREETQYF TGTGCCAGCTCTCAATATATACAGGCACGTGAAGAGACCCAGTACTTC
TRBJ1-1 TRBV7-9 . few CASILLSQLEAFF TGTGCCAGCATCTTATTATCTCAGCTAGAAGCTTTCTTT
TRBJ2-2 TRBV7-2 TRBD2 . CASSLVILAGGLTGELFF TGTGCCAGCAGCTTAGTGATACTAGCGGGGGGCCTCACCGGGGAGCTGTTTTTT
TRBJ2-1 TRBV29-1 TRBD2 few CSVDGGGLYNEQFF TGCAGCGTTGACGGCGGGGGGCTCTACAATGAGCAGTTCTTC
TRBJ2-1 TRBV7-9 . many CASRRDSYNEQFF TGTGCCAGCAGAAGGGACTCCTACAATGAGCAGTTCTTC
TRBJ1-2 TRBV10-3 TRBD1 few CAISESGTGYYGYTF TGTGCCATCAGTGAGTCCGGGACAGGGTACTATGGCTACACCTTC
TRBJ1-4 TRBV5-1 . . CASRGEAANEKLFF TGCGCCAGCCGTGGGGAGGCGGCTAATGAAAAACTGTTTTTT